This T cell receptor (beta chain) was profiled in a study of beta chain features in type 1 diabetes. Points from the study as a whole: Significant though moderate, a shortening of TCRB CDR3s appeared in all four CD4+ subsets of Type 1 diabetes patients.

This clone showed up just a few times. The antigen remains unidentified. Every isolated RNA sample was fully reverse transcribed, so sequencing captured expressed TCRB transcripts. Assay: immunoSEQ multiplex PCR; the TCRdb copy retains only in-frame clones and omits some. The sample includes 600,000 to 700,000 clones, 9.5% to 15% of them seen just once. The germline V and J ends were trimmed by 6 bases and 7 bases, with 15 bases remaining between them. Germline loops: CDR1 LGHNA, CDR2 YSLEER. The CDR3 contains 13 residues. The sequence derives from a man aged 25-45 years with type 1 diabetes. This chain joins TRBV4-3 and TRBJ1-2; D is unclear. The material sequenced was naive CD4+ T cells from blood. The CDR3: CASRGGIGGGYTF. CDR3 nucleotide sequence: TGCGCCAGCAGAGGAGGGATAGGTGGTGGCTACACCTTC.